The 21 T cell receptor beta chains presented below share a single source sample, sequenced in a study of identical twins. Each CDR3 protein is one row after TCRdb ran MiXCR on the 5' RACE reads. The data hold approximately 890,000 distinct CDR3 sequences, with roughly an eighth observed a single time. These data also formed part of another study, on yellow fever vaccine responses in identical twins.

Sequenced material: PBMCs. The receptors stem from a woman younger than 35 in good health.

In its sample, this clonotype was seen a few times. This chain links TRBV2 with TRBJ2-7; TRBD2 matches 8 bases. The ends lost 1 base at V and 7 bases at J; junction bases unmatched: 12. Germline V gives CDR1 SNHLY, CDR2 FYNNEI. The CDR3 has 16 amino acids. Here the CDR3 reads CASSEVGIAGSGEQYF. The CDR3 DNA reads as TGTGCCAGCAGTGAAGTGGGAATAGCGGGATCAGGGGAGCAGTACTTC.

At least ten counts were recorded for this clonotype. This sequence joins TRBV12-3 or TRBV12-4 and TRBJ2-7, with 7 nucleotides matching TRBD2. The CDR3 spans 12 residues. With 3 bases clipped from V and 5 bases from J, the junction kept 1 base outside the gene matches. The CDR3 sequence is CASSLGGDEQYF. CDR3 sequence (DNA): TGTGCCAGCAGTTTGGGAGGGGACGAGCAGTACTTC.

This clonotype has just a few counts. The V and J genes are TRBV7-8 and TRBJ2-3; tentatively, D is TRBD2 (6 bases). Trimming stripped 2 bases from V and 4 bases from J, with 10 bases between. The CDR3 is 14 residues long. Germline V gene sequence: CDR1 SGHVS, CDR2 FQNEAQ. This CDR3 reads CASSLPGSPDTQYF. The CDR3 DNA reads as TGTGCCAGCAGCTTACCCGGGAGCCCAGATACGCAGTATTTT.

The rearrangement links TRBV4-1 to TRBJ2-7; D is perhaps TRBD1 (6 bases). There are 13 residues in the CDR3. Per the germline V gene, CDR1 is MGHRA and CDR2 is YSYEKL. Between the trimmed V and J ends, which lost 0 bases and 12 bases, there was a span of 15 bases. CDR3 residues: CASSQEGAVLRYF. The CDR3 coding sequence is TGCGCCAGCAGCCAAGAGGGGGCAGTACTACGGTACTTC.

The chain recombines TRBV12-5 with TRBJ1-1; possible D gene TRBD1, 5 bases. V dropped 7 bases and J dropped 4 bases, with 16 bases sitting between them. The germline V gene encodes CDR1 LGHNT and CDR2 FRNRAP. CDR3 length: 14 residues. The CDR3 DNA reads TGTGCTAGTGCCCCCTGGGGGGTCGGCACTGAAGCTTTCTTT. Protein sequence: CASAPWGVGTEAFF.

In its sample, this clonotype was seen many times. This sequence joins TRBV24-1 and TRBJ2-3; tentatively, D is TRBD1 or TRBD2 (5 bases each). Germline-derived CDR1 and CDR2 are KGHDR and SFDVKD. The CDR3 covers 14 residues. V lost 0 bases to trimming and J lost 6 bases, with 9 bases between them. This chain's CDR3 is CATSDLIGTDTQYF. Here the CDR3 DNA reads TGTGCCACCAGTGATTTGATTGGGACGGATACGCAGTATTTT.

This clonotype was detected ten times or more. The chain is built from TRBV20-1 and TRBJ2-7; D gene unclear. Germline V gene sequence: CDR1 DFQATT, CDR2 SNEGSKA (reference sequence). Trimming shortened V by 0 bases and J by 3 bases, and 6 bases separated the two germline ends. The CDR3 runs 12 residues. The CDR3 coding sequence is TGCAGTGCTAGAGATTCCGGCTACGAGCAGTACTTC. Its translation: CSARDSGYEQYF.

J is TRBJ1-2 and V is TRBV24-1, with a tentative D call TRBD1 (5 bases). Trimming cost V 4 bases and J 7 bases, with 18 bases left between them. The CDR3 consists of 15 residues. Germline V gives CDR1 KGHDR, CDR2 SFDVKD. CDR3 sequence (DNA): TGTGCCACCAGTGACCCGGGGGAAGGAGGTATTGGCTACACCTTC. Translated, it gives CATSDPGEGGIGYTF.

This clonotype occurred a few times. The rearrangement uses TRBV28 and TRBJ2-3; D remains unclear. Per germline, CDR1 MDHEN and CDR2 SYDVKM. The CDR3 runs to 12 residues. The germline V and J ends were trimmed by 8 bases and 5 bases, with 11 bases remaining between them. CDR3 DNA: TGTGCCAGCGGTCGGACCCTAGATACGCAGTATTTT. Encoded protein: CASGRTLDTQYF.

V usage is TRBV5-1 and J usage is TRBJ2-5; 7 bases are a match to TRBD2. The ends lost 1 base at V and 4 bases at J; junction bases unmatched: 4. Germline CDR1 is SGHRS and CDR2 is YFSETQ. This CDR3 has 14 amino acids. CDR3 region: CASSLIVAGETQYF. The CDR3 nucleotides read TGCGCCAGCAGCTTGATAGTAGCGGGAGAGACCCAGTACTTC.

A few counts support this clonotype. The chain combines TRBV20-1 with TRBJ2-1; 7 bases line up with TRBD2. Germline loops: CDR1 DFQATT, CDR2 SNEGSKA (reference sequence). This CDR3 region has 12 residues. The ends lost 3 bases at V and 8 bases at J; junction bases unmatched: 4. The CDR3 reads CSASPREYEQFF. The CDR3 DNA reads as TGCAGTGCTAGTCCGCGGGAGTATGAGCAGTTCTTC.

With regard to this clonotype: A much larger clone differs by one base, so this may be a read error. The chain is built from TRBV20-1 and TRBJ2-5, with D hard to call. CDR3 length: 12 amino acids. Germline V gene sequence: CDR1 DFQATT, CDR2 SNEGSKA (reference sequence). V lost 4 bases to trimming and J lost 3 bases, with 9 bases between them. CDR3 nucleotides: TGCAGTGCTAAGCCTGGGGAAGAGACCCAGTACTTC. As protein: CSAKPGEETQYF.

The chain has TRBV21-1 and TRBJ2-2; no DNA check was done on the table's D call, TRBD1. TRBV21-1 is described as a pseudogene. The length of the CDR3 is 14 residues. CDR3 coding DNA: TGTGCCAGCAGCACCCACAGGGGTCCCGGGGAGCTGTTTTTT. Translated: CASSTHRGPGELFF.

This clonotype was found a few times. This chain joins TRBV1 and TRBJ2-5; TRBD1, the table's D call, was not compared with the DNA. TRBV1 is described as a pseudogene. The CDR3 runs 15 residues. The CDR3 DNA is TGCACCAGCAGAAGTTACGGGAAAGAACAAGAGACCCAGTACTTC. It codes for CTSRSYGKEQETQYF.

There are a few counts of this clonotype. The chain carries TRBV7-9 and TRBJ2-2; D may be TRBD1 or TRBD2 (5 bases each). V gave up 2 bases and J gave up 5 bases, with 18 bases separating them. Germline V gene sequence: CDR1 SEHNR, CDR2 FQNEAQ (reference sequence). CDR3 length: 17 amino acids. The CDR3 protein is CASSLIRGVAGTGELFF. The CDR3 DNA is TGTGCCAGCAGCTTAATCCGGGGCGTCGCGGGTACCGGGGAGCTGTTTTTT.

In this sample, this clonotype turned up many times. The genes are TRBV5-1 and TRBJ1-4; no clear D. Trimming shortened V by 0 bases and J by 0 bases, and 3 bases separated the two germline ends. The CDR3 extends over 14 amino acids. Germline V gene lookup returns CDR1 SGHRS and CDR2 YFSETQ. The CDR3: CASSLDTTNEKLFF. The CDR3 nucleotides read TGCGCCAGCAGCTTGGACACAACTAATGAAAAACTGTTTTTT.

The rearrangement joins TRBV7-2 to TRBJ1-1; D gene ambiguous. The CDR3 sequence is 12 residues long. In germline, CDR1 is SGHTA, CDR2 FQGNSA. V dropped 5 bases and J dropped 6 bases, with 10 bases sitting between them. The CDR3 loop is CASSPSGPEAFF. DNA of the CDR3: TGTGCCAGCAGCCCCTCCGGGCCTGAAGCTTTCTTT.

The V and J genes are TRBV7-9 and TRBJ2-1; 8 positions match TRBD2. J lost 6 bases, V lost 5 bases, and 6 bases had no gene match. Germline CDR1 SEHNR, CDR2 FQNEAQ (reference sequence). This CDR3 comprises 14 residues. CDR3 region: CASSKAGVGNEQFF. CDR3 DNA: TGTGCCAGCAGCAAAGCGGGAGTTGGCAATGAGCAGTTCTTC.

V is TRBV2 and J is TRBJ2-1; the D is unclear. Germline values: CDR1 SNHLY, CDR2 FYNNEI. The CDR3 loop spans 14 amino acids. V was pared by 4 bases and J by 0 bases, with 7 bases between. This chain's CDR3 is CASSAASSYNEQFF. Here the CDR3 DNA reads TGTGCCAGCAGTGCCGCGAGCTCCTACAATGAGCAGTTCTTC.

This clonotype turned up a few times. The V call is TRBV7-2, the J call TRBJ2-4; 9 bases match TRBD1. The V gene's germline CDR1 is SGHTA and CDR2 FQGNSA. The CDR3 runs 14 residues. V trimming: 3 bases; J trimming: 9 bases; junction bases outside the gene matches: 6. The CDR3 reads CASSLGTGNGIQYF. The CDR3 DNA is TGTGCCAGCAGCTTGGGGACAGGGAACGGCATTCAGTACTTC.

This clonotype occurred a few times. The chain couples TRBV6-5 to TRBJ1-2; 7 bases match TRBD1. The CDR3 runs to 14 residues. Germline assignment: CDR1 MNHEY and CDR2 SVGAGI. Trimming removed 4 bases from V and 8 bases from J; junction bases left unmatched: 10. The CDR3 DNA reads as TGTGCCAGCAGTTCGACAGGGTTGGCAAGAGGCTACACCTTC. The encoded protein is CASSSTGLARGYTF.